These 10 T cell receptor beta chains originate from one sample sequenced in a study of cytotoxic CD8 clonotypes in ibrutinib-treated CLL. This table comes from immunoSEQ multiplex PCR, and its TCRdb copy is limited to in-frame clones, with some not included. The profile shows 200,000 to 250,000 clones, about three quarters of them singletons. Sequences were derived from PBMCs, sampled after 24 months of ibrutinib treatment. These receptor sequences come from a human donor with chronic lymphocytic leukemia.

CDR3 amino acids: CASSLIARTDTQYF. CDR3 coding DNA: TGTGCCAGCAGCTTAATCGCGCGCACAGATACGCAGTATTTT. The chain links TRBV7-3 to TRBJ2-3, with unresolved D. From germline, CDR1 is SGHTA and CDR2 FQGTGA. The CDR3 covers 14 residues. The germline V and J ends were trimmed by 1 base and 1 base, with 6 bases remaining between them.

The chain is built from TRBV28 and TRBJ2-2; 8 bases align to TRBD1. Trimming at V came to 2 bases and at J to 5 bases, leaving 7 bases not matched to a gene. CDR3 length equals 16 residues. Germline CDR1 reads MDHEN; CDR2 reads SYDVKM. The CDR3 reads CASSLIGQGRTGELFF. In DNA form, the CDR3 reads TGTGCCAGCAGTTTAATCGGACAGGGAAGAACCGGGGAGCTGTTTTTT.

The chain has TRBV16 and TRBJ2-7, with TRBD2 identical over 7 bases. The CDR3 is 14 amino acids. The V gene's germline CDR1 is KGHSY and CDR2 FQNENV. The V segment lost 1 base and the J segment 8 bases; nucleotides outside the gene matches: 8. DNA for the CDR3: TGTGCCAGCAGCCAATGGGCGGGGACTACGCAGCAGTACTTC. It specifies CASSQWAGTTQQYF.

The genes are TRBV18 and TRBJ2-7; TRBD2 matches at 15 bases. Germline values: CDR1 KGHSH, CDR2 LQKENI. With 6 bases clipped from V and 6 bases from J, the junction kept 6 bases outside the gene matches. The CDR3 spans 15 residues. The CDR3 loop reads CASSPGLAGGGEQYF. The CDR3 DNA is TGTGCCAGCTCTCCGGGACTAGCGGGAGGAGGCGAGCAGTACTTC.

This clone was observed a handful of times. This chain links TRBV18 with TRBJ1-2, with D maybe TRBD1 (6 bases). Trimming pared 4 bases from V and 6 bases from J, leaving 18 bases between. Germline assignment: CDR1 KGHSH and CDR2 LQKENI. CDR3 length equals 15 residues. The CDR3 DNA sequence: TGTGCCAGCTCACATCGTGAACAGGGCCGCGATGGCTACACCTTC. As protein: CASSHREQGRDGYTF.

The chain combines TRBV2 with TRBJ2-4; TRBD1 matches 9 bases. Germline trimming cut 6 bases from V and 6 bases from J; bases unmatched to any gene: 0. Germline CDR1 reads SNHLY; CDR2 reads FYNNEI. The CDR3 totals 12 residues. The CDR3 is CASRDRGNIQYF. The CDR3 DNA reads as TGTGCCAGCAGGGACAGGGGAAACATTCAGTACTTC.

The chain combines TRBV6-5 with TRBJ1-2; D may be TRBD1 (5 bases). CDR3 length equals 13 residues. Trimming took 6 bases from V and 7 from J, leaving 15 bases between them. Germline V gives CDR1 MNHEY, CDR2 SVGAGI. This CDR3 is CASSPDNGGGYTF. Written as DNA, the CDR3 is TGTGCCAGCAGCCCAGATAACGGGGGTGGCTACACCTTC.

The chain is built from TRBV28 and TRBJ2-5; unclear D gene. This CDR3 is built from 12 residues. The V end was cut by 7 bases, the J end by 1 base, with 7 bases between. Per germline, CDR1 MDHEN and CDR2 SYDVKM. For the CDR3, the DNA is TGTGCCAGCAAACAGAGCCAAGAGACCCAGTACTTC. Amino acid sequence: CASKQSQETQYF.

The rearrangement uses TRBV28 and TRBJ1-1, with unresolved D. CDR3 size: 14 residues. V was shortened by 3 bases and J by 3 bases, with 11 bases between the two germline ends. In germline, CDR1 is MDHEN, CDR2 SYDVKM. The CDR3 region has the DNA TGTGCCAGCAGTTTCACGGACCGGGACACTGAAGCTTTCTTT. As protein: CASSFTDRDTEAFF.

In this sample, this clone turned up a few times. The gene calls are TRBV5-1 and TRBJ1-2; D uncertain. Germline V gene lookup returns CDR1 SGHRS and CDR2 YFSETQ. V lost 4 bases, J lost 8 bases, and 12 bases lay in between. The CDR3 is 12 residues long. This chain's CDR3 is CASSPTASGYTF. In DNA, the CDR3 is TGCGCCAGCAGCCCCACAGCCTCCGGCTACACCTTC.